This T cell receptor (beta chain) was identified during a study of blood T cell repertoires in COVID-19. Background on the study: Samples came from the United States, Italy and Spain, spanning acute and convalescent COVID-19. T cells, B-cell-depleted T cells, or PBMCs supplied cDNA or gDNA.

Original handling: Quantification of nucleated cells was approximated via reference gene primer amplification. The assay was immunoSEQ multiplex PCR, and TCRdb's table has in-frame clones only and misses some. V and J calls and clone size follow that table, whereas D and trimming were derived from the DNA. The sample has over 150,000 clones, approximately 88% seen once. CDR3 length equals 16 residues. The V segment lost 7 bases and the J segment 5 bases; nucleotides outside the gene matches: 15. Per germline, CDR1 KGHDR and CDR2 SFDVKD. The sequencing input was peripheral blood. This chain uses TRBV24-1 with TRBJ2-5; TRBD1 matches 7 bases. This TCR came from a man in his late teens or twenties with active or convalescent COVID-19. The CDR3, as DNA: TGTGCCACCAGCCGAGGAGGTCGGACCAGGGGGGAGACCCAGTACTTC. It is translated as CATSRGGRTRGETQYF.